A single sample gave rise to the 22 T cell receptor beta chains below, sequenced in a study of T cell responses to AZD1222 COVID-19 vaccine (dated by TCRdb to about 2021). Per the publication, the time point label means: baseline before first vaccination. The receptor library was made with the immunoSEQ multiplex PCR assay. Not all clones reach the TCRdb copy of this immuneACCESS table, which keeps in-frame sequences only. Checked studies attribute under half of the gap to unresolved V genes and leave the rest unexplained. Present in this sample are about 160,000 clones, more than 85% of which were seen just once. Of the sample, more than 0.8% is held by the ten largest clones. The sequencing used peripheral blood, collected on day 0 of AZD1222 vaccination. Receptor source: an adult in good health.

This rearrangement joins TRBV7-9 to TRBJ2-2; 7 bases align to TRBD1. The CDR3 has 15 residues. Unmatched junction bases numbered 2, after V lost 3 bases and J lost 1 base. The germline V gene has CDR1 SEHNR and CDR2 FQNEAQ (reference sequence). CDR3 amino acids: CASSFYRGNTGELFF. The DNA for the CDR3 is TGTGCCAGCAGCTTCTACAGGGGGAACACCGGGGAGCTGTTTTTT.

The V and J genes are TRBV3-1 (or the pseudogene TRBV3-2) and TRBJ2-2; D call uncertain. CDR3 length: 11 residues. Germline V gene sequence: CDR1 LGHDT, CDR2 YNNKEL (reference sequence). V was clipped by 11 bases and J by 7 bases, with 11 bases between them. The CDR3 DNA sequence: TGTGCCGTCGGAGAAGGCGGGGAGCTGTTTTTT. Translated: CAVGEGGELFF.

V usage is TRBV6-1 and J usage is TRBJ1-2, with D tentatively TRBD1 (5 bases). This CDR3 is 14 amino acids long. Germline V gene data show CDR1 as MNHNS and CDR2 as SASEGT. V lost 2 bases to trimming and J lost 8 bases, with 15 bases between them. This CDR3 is CASSENAGLKGYTF. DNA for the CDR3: TGTGCCAGCAGTGAAAATGCAGGGCTCAAAGGCTACACCTTC.

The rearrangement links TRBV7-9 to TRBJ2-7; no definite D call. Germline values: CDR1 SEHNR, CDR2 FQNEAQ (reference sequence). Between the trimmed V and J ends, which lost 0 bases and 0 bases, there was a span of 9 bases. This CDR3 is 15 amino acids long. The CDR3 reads CASSLAGSSSYEQYF. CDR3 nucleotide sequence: TGTGCCAGCAGCTTAGCAGGGTCTAGCTCCTACGAGCAGTACTTC.

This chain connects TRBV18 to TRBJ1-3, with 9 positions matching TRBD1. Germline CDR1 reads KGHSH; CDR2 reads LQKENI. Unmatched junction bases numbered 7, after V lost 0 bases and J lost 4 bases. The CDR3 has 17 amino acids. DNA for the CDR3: TGTGCCAGCTCACCACCGGGACAGGGATCGATCGGAAACACCATATATTTT. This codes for CASSPPGQGSIGNTIYF. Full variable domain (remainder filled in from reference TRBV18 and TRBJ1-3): NAGVMQNPRHLVRRRGQEARLRCSPMKGHSHVYWYRQLPEEGLKFMVYLQKENIIDESGMPKERFSAEFPKEGPSILRIQQVVRGDSAAYFCASSPPGQGSIGNTIYFGEGSWLTVV.

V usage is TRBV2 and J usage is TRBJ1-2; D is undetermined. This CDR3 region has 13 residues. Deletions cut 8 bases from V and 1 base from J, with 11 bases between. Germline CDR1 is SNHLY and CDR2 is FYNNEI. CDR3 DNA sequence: TGTGCCAGCCGTTTTTTGGTTAACTATGGCTACACCTTC. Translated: CASRFLVNYGYTF.

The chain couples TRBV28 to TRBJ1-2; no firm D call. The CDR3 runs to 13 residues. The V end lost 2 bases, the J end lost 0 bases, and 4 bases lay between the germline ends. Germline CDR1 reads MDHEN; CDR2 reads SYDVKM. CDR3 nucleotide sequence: TGTGCCAGCAGTTTACCGACTAACTATGGCTACACCTTC. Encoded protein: CASSLPTNYGYTF.

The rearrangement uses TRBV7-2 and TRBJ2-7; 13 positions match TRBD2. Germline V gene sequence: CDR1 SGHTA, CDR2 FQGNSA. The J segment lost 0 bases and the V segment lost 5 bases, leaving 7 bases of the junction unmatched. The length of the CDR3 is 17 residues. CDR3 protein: CASSRGLAGPFSYEQYF. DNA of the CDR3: TGTGCCAGCAGCCGGGGACTAGCGGGGCCCTTCTCCTACGAGCAGTACTTC. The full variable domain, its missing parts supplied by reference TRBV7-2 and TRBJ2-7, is GAGVSQSPSNKVTEKGKDVELRCDPISGHTALYWYRQSLGQGLEFLIYFQGNSAPDKSGLPSDRFSAERTGGSVSTLTIQRTQQEDSAVYLCASSRGLAGPFSYEQYFGPGTRLTVT.

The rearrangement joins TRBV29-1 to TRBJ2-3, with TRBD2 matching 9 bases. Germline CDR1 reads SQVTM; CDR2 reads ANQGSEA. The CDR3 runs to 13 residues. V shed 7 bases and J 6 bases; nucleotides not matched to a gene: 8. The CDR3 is CSASGGTLDTQYF. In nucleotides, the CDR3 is TGCAGCGCCAGCGGGGGGACCCTCGATACGCAGTATTTT.

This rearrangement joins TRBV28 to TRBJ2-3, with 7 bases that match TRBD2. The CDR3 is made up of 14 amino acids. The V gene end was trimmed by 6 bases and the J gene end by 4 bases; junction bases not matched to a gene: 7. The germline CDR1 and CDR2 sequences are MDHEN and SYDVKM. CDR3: CASSTSAGPDTQYF. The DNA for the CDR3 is TGTGCCAGCAGCACTAGCGCCGGCCCAGATACGCAGTATTTT.

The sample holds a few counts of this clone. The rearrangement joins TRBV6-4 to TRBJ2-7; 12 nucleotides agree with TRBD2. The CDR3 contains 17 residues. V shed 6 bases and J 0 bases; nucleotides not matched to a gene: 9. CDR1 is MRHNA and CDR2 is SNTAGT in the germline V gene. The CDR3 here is CASRETSGGRISYEQYF. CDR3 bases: TGTGCCAGCAGGGAAACTAGCGGGGGGAGAATCTCCTACGAGCAGTACTTC.

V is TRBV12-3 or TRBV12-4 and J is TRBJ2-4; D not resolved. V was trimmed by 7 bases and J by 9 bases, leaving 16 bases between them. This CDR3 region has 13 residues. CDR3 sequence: CASTAPSTAIQYF. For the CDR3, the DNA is TGTGCCAGCACGGCCCCCTCTACGGCCATTCAGTACTTC.

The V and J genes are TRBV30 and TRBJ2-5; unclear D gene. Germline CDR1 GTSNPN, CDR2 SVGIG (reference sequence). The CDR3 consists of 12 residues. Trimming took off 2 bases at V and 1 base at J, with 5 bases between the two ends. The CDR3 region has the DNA TGTGCCTGGAGTATCCTCCAAGAGACCCAGTACTTC. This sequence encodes CAWSILQETQYF.

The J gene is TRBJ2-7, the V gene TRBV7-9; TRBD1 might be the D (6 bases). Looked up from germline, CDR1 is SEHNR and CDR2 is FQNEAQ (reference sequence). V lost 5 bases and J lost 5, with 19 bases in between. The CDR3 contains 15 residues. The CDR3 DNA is TGTGCCAGCAGCCGAAACCGGGACACGGTCCACGAGCAGTACTTC. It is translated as CASSRNRDTVHEQYF.

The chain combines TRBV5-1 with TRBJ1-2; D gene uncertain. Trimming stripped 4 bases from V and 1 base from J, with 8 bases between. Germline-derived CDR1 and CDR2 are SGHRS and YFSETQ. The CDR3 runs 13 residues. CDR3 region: CASSQDLNYGYTF. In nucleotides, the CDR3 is TGCGCCAGCAGCCAGGATCTTAACTATGGCTACACCTTC.

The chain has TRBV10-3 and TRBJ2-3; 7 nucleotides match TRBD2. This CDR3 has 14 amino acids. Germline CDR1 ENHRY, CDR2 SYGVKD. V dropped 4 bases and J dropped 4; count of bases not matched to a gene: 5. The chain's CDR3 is CAISAGGRADTQYF. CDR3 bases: TGTGCCATCAGTGCCGGGGGGAGGGCAGATACGCAGTATTTT.

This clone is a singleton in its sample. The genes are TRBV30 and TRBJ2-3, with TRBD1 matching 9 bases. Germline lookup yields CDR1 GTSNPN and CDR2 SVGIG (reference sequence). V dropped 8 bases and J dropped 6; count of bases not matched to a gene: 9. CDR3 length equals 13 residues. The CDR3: CAGNGQGPDTQYF. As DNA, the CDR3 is TGTGCCGGGAACGGACAGGGGCCGGATACGCAGTATTTT.

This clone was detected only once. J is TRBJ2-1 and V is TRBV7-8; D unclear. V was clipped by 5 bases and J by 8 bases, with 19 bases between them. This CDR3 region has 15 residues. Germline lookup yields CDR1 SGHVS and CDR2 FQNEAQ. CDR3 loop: CASSPEGTTQHEQFF. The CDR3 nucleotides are TGTGCCAGCAGCCCGGAAGGAACCACGCAACATGAGCAGTTCTTC.

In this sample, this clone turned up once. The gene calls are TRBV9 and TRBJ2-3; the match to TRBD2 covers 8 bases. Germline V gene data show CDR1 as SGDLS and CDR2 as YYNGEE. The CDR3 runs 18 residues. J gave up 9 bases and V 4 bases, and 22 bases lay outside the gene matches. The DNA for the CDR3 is TGTGCCAGCAGCAACGGAATCCAGGGCCAGACTCAGCGGGAGACGCAGTATTTT. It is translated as CASSNGIQGQTQRETQYF.

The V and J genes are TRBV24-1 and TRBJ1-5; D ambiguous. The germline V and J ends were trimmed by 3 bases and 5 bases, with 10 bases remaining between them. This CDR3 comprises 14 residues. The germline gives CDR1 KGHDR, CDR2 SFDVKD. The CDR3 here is CATSDRRADQPQHF. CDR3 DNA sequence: TGTGCCACCAGTGATCGGCGGGCGGATCAGCCCCAGCATTTT.

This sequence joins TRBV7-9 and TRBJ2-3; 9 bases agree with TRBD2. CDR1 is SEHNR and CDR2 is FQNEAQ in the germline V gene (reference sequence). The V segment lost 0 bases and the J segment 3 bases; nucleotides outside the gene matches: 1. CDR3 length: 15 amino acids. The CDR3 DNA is TGTGCCAGCAGCTTAGCTAGCGGGGGTACAGATACGCAGTATTTT. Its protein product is CASSLASGGTDTQYF.

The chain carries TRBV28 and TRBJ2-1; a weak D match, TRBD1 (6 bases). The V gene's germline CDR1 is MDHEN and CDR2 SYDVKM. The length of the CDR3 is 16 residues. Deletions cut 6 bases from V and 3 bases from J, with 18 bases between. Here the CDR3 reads CASSPTTGQLYNEQFF. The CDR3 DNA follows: TGTGCCAGCAGCCCTACCACAGGGCAGCTCTACAATGAGCAGTTCTTC.